The 24 T cell receptor beta chains reported below all come from one sample, sequenced in a study of tumor and adjacent non-tumor tissue in lung cancer. The library came from three nested PCR rounds adapted from ARM-PCR protocols. One entry per CDR3 protein results from TCRdb running MiXCR on the multiplex PCR reads. The sample lists 95,000 to 150,000 distinct CDR3 sequences; 66% were seen once. RNA was extracted from bulk tissue without any cell sorting. The sequencing input was lung tumor tissue. Receptor source: a young man with non-small cell lung cancer.

Details on this clonotype: Just one base apart from a much larger clone, this may be a read error. The conserved final phenylalanine or tryptophan is absent from the CDR3, which likely points to a read error. The chain carries TRBV6-1 and TRBJ1-2, with a tentative D call TRBD1 (6 bases). The CDR3 runs 15 residues. Germline assignment: CDR1 MNHNS and CDR2 SASEGT. The germline V and J ends were trimmed by 7 bases and 4 bases, with 19 bases remaining between them. CDR3 loop: CASTRMSGAGYGYTL. CDR3 nucleotides: TGTGCCAGCACGCGGATGTCAGGGGCCGGCTATGGCTACACCTTA.

Turning to this clonotype: Possible read error: a much larger clone is one base away. The chain couples TRBV4-3 to TRBJ2-7; 11 bases are shared with TRBD2. The end of the DNA aligns better with TRBJ2-1, so the J call may be wrong. This CDR3 spans 15 amino acids. From germline, CDR1 is LGHNA and CDR2 YSLEER. The DNA for the CDR3 is TGCGCCAGCAGCCTTGGACTAGCGGGTTCCTACGAGCAGTTCTTC. Translated: CASSLGLAGSYEQFF.

A remark on this clonotype: The junction departs from germline at one end; a sequencing error may be responsible. The CDR3 here is CASSVGASDGETQYF. The CDR3, as DNA: TGTGCCAGCAGTGTAGGGGCTAGCGATGGAGAGACCCAGTACTTC. This chain links TRBV9 with TRBJ2-5, with D possibly TRBD2 on 6 matching bases. CDR1 SGDLS and CDR2 YYNGEE come from the germline V gene. The length of the CDR3 is 15 residues.

This clonotype was picked up a small number of times. This clone may be a read error of a much larger clone one base away. The chain combines TRBV11-2 with TRBJ2-7, with 14 nucleotides matching TRBD2. The V and J ends lost 8 bases and 5 bases, in that order; junction bases with no gene match: 11. Germline CDR1 is SGHAT and CDR2 is FQNNGV. The CDR3 covers 16 residues. The DNA of the CDR3 is TGTGCCAGCGGCCCCAGACTAGCGGGAGGGGTAAACGAGCAGTACTTC. This encodes CASGPRLAGGVNEQYF.

Comments on this clonotype: At one of its ends the junction is not consistent with the germline gene, which may arise from a read error. The chain joins TRBV11-2 to TRBJ2-5; D call uncertain. This CDR3 spans 11 amino acids. Germline CDR1 reads SGHAT; CDR2 reads FQNNGV. CDR3 region: CASSPTEIQYF. The CDR3 bases are TGTGCCAGCAGCCCGACGGAGATCCAGTACTTC.

The chain recombines TRBV12-3 or TRBV12-4 with TRBJ1-5; TRBD1 is a possible D gene (6 bases). The CDR3 totals 15 residues. V was trimmed by 7 bases and J by 3 bases, leaving 16 bases between them. For the CDR3, the DNA is TGTGCCAGCATCCAAACGAGGGGGGCCAATCAGCCCCAGCATTTT. As protein: CASIQTRGANQPQHF.

This rearrangement joins TRBV14 to TRBJ1-1, with a possible D match to TRBD1 (6 bases). The germline V gene encodes CDR1 SGHDN and CDR2 FVKESK. The V end lost 0 bases, the J end lost 1 base, and 12 bases lay between the germline ends. The CDR3 has 16 residues. The CDR3 DNA reads as TGTGCCAGCAGCCAAGAATTCAGCAGGGGGAACACTGAAGCTTTCTTT. The encoded protein is CASSQEFSRGNTEAFF.

The V and J genes are TRBV24-1 and TRBJ2-4, with 9 nucleotides matching TRBD1. The V gene's germline CDR1 is KGHDR and CDR2 SFDVKD. The trim removed 9 bases at V and 8 bases at J, leaving 4 bases unmatched. The CDR3 spans 12 residues. The CDR3 protein is CATQDRGDIQYF. The DNA of the CDR3 is TGTGCCACCCAGGACAGGGGAGACATTCAGTACTTC.

Worth noting for this clonotype: This could be a read error, since a much larger clone is one nucleotide away. The chain couples TRBV4-1 to TRBJ2-7; D not certain. Germline CDR1 and CDR2: MGHRA and YSYEKL. V lost 6 bases to trimming and J lost 0 bases, with 15 bases between them. There are 15 residues in the CDR3. In DNA form, the CDR3 reads TGCGCCAGCAGGCTAGGCGGCGGTAGCTCCTACGAGCAGTACTTC. It codes for CASRLGGGSSYEQYF.

Comment on this clonotype: Being one base from a much bigger clone, this may be a read error. The chain combines TRBV20-1 with TRBJ2-3; TRBD2 matches at 10 bases. Looked up from germline, CDR1 is DFQATT and CDR2 is SNEGSKA (reference sequence). This CDR3 is 15 amino acids long. The junction had 5 bases not matched to a gene; V was cut back by 1 base and J by 4 bases. The CDR3 reads CSARVASGSSDTQYF. The CDR3 bases are TGCAGTGCTAGAGTTGCTAGCGGGAGTTCAGATACGCAGTATTTT.

Concerning this clonotype: A clone one base away is much larger, so this may be a read error. This rearrangement joins TRBV29-1 to TRBJ1-1; possible D gene TRBD1, 6 bases. Germline CDR1 and CDR2: SQVTM and ANQGSEA. The CDR3 spans 14 residues. The DNA of the CDR3 is TGCAGCGTTGAGGCCAGGGGAACGAACACTGAAGCTTTGTTT. This translates into CSVEARGTNTEALF.

Remarks on this clonotype: Given a much more abundant clone one base away, this may be a read error. This rearrangement joins TRBV6-1 to TRBJ1-3; 7 nucleotides align to TRBD1. Per germline, CDR1 MNHNS and CDR2 SASEGT. The CDR3 length is 15 residues. V shed 7 bases and J 4 bases; nucleotides not matched to a gene: 10. The CDR3 here is CASTREGALGNTIYF. The CDR3 DNA is TGTGCCAGCACCCGGGAGGGGGCATTAGGAAACACCATATATTTT.

About this clonotype itself: Its ends do not fully match the called genes, so a read error is possible. This chain links TRBV20-1 with TRBJ2-3; a possible D gene is TRBD2 (5 bases). This CDR3 region has 13 residues. Germline values: CDR1 DFQATT, CDR2 SNEGSKA (reference sequence). The CDR3 loop reads CSAPSGSKDTQYF. The DNA of the CDR3 is TGCAGTGCCCCATCGGGGAGTAAGGATACGCAATATTTT.

The CDR3 is CVNSETEPPGYTF. DNA for the CDR3: TGTGTCAACAGCGAGACGGAGCCCCCTGGCTACACCTTC. V and J are TRBV21-1 and TRBJ1-2; the DNA was not used to check the table's D call, TRBD1. TRBV21-1 is a recognized pseudogene. This CDR3 contains 13 residues.

This clonotype was counted a single time. J is TRBJ2-1 and V is TRBV20-1; possibly TRBD1 for D (6 bases). The CDR3 length is 13 residues. Germline V gene lookup returns CDR1 DFQATT and CDR2 SNEGSKA (reference sequence). V dropped 8 bases and J dropped 7 bases, with 18 bases sitting between them. The CDR3 DNA reads TGCAGTACCCGACGACAAGGGGGAAATGAGCAGTTCTTC. Translating it yields CSTRRQGGNEQFF.

This clonotype came up once. The conserved phenylalanine or tryptophan normally closing the CDR3 is absent here, so this likely arose from a read error. The DNA is left out, because the CDR3 cannot be placed on it with certainty; the CDR3 is given as TCRdb lists it. The CDR3 region is CASSLNRDLKERYI. The chain recombines TRBV11-2 with TRBJ2-7; the table's D gene call, TRBD1, was not cross checked with the DNA. Both ends counted, the CDR3 spans 14 residues. Germline V CDR1 and CDR2: SGHAT, FQNNGV.

This sequence joins TRBV15 and TRBJ2-5; D possibly matches TRBD1 or TRBD2 (5 bases each). With 0 bases removed from V and 4 bases from J, the gap between germline ends came to 15 bases. In germline, CDR1 is LNHNV, CDR2 YYDKDF (reference sequence). The CDR3 is 16 amino acids. The CDR3 spells CATSRDDEPGRETQYF. Here the CDR3 DNA reads TGTGCCACCAGCAGAGATGATGAGCCGGGGCGAGAGACCCAGTACTTC.

This rearrangement joins TRBV20-1 to TRBJ2-1, with D tentatively TRBD2 (6 bases). Between the trimmed V and J ends, which lost 3 bases and 4 bases, there was a span of 13 bases. The CDR3 spans 14 residues. Germline values: CDR1 DFQATT, CDR2 SNEGSKA (reference sequence). The CDR3 here is CSARTEGGYNEQFF. CDR3 bases: TGCAGTGCTAGGACGGAGGGAGGATACAATGAGCAGTTCTTC.

This clonotype showed up many times. This chain links TRBV20-1 with TRBJ2-3, with TRBD2 as a possible D gene (5 bases). V gave up 5 bases and J gave up 0 bases, with 9 bases separating them. CDR3 length: 13 amino acids. From germline, CDR1 is DFQATT and CDR2 SNEGSKA (reference sequence). DNA for the CDR3: TGCAGTGCTTCTCGGACTAGCACAGATACGCAGTATTTT. Translating it yields CSASRTSTDTQYF.

In its sample, this clonotype was seen once. No conserved phenylalanine or tryptophan ends this CDR3, so it is likely a read error. The DNA is omitted, as the CDR3 cannot be located on it reliably, and the CDR3 follows TCRdb's listing. The rearrangement joins TRBV11-2 to TRBJ1-2; the table's D gene call, TRBD1, was not cross checked with the DNA. Germline V lookup: CDR1 SGHAT, CDR2 FQNNGV. The CDR3 spans 13 amino acids, including both terminal residues. The CDR3 loop reads CASSLTGVNGYTL.

The V call is TRBV6-2 or TRBV6-3, the J call TRBJ1-5; no clear D. Looked up from germline, CDR1 is MNHEY and CDR2 is SVGEGT. The V end was cut by 5 bases, the J end by 1 base, with 9 bases between. The CDR3 spans 14 residues. The CDR3: CASSHEESNQPQHF. CDR3 sequence (DNA): TGTGCCAGCAGTCACGAGGAGAGCAATCAGCCCCAGCATTTT.

This clonotype was detected once. This may arise from a read error, as a much more abundant clone is one base away. Lacking the conserved final phenylalanine or tryptophan, this CDR3 likely reflects a read error. The gene calls are TRBV4-1 and TRBJ2-7; 8 positions match TRBD1. This CDR3 spans 15 amino acids. Unmatched junction bases numbered 4, after V lost 1 base and J lost 2 bases. Germline CDR1 and CDR2: MGHRA and YSYEKL. CDR3 DNA: TGCGCCAGCAGCCAAGCCTCGGGACAGGCCTACGAGCAGTACTTA. This encodes CASSQASGQAYEQYL.

Points on this clonotype: Possible read error: a much larger clone is one base away. The chain couples TRBV6-1 to TRBJ2-5, with a tentative D call TRBD2 (5 bases). Germline assignment: CDR1 MNHNS and CDR2 SASEGT. The CDR3 has 14 amino acids. V shed 4 bases and J shed 8 bases, with 17 bases lying between them. The CDR3 is CASSASSPLDTQYF. In nucleotides, the CDR3 is TGTGCCAGCAGTGCTAGCTCCCCTCTGGATACCCAGTACTTC.

This clonotype has only a few counts. This sequence joins TRBV7-9 and TRBJ2-7; weak D call: TRBD2 (6 bases). V was trimmed by 3 bases and J by 6 bases, leaving 9 bases between them. CDR1 and CDR2 from the germline V gene are SEHNR and FQNEAQ (reference sequence). The CDR3 has 12 residues. CDR3 DNA: TGTGCCAGCAGCTTGGAGGGGCGCGAGCAGTACTTC. The encoded protein is CASSLEGREQYF. The full variable domain, rest sourced from reference TRBV7-9 and TRBJ2-7, is DTGVSQNPRHKITKRGQNVTFRCDPISEHNRLYWYRQTLGQGPEFLTYFQNEAQLEKSRLLSDRFSAERPKGSFSTLEIQRTEQGDSAMYLCASSLEGREQYFGPGTRLTVT.